Here is one T cell receptor beta chain with its context. Its antigen remains unidentified. This sample was taken from a study of lymphopenia after photon versus proton radiotherapy. Study conclusions and caveats: Photon-treated patients lost naive T cells and TCR diversity; proton-treated stayed stable. Only patients who died were analyzed for survival; proton advantage is unproven. Post-nadir diversity loss with photons came from oligoclonal expansion, particularly CD8+ Temra cells.

The CDR3 is made up of 14 amino acids. Germline lookup yields CDR1 LNHDA and CDR2 SQIVND (reference sequence). V lost 7 bases, J lost 3 bases, and 7 bases stayed unmatched. Here immunoSEQ multiplex PCR was the method, and the copy in TCRdb shows in-frame clones only, minus some. The sample has some 30,000 clones, approximately 88% seen once. The rearrangement joins TRBV19 to TRBJ1-1; 8 bases are shared with TRBD1. The material sequenced was peripheral blood, taken from a patient treated with proton-based radiotherapy. The receptor was isolated from a woman aged 60-70 years with cholangiocarcinoma. Some clones in this sample may be carry-over from other donors' samples. The CDR3 nucleotides read TGTGCCAGTAAAGGGACAGGCACTTACACTGAAGCTTTCTTT. Translating it yields CASKGTGTYTEAFF.